The 17 T cell receptor beta chains below come from one sample, sequenced in a study of T cell repertoires in cytomegalovirus infection. TCRdb passed the reads through MiXCR, listing each CDR3 protein once. The sample includes 680,000 or so distinct CDR3 sequences, about 40% of them seen just once. The sequencing sample was made of PBMCs. Every receptor here comes from a human donor in good health (CMV status not recorded). Some clones in this sample may be carry-over from other donors' samples.

The V call is TRBV6-1, the J call TRBJ1-3; D not certain. V was pared by 8 bases and J by 0 bases, with 8 bases between. The CDR3 is made up of 13 amino acids. Germline V gene data show CDR1 as MNHNS and CDR2 as SASEGT. Written as DNA, the CDR3 is TGTGCCAGCCAGGCAGTCTCTGGAAACACCATATATTTT. Amino acid sequence: CASQAVSGNTIYF.

J is TRBJ1-4 and V is TRBV5-6; the D is unclear. Germline V gives CDR1 SGHDT, CDR2 YYEEEE. This CDR3 spans 12 amino acids. V was pared by 3 bases and J by 9 bases, with 9 bases between. This CDR3 reads CASSSGRQKLFF. CDR3 DNA sequence: TGTGCCAGCAGCTCCGGGCGGCAAAAACTGTTTTTT. Together with reference TRBV5-6 and TRBJ1-4, the CDR3 gives the full variable domain: DAGVTQSPTHLIKTRGQQVTLRCSPKSGHDTVSWYQQALGQGPQFIFQYYEEEERQRGNFPDRFSGHQFPNYSSELNVNALLLGDSALYLCASSSGRQKLFFGSGTQLSVL.

The rearrangement links TRBV18 to TRBJ2-2, with D unclear. Trimming left V 2 bases short and J 2 bases short, with 9 bases between. CDR1 is KGHSH and CDR2 is LQKENI in the germline V gene. The CDR3 runs to 15 residues. The CDR3: CASSPAALNTGELFF. CDR3 sequence (DNA): TGTGCCAGCTCACCAGCGGCTCTAAACACCGGGGAGCTGTTTTTT.

This chain connects TRBV10-2 to TRBJ2-2; TRBD1 might be the D (5 bases). The ends were cut back, 4 bases at V and 3 bases at J, with 12 bases in the middle. Per the germline V gene, CDR1 is WSHSY and CDR2 is SAAADI. The CDR3 has 15 residues. The CDR3 DNA sequence: TGCGCCAGCAGTGCCTTGGGGCCCGACACCGGGGAGCTGTTTTTT. Its protein is CASSALGPDTGELFF.

This chain uses TRBV28 with TRBJ1-5; the match to TRBD1 covers 7 bases. Germline V CDR1 and CDR2: MDHEN, SYDVKM. The ends lost 11 bases at V and 1 base at J; junction bases unmatched: 8. The CDR3 totals 14 residues. In nucleotides, the CDR3 is TGTGCCGGAAAGACGGGACAGAGCAATCAGCCCCAGCATTTT. Its translation is CAGKTGQSNQPQHF. The full variable domain, its missing parts supplied by reference TRBV28 and TRBJ1-5, is DVKVTQSSRYLVKRTGEKVFLECVQDMDHENMFWYRQDPGLGLRLIYFSYDVKMKEKGDIPEGYSVSREKKERFSLILESASTNQTSMYLCAGKTGQSNQPQHFGDGTRLSIL.

This clonotype was recorded many times. This sequence joins TRBV28 and TRBJ1-5; possible D gene TRBD1, 6 bases. Germline CDR1 MDHEN, CDR2 SYDVKM. Trimming took off 4 bases at V and 3 bases at J, with 16 bases between the two ends. The CDR3 consists of 16 residues. DNA for the CDR3: TGTGCCAGCAGTTCCCCGGGAGGGGGAAACAATCAGCCCCAGCATTTT. As protein: CASSSPGGGNNQPQHF.

The chain links TRBV5-1 to TRBJ1-6, with TRBD1 matching 8 bases. The V and J ends lost 1 base and 2 bases, in that order; junction bases with no gene match: 11. Germline CDR1 reads SGHRS; CDR2 reads YFSETQ. There are 19 residues in the CDR3. The CDR3 DNA follows: TGCGCCAGCAGCTTGCTCCCGACCGACAGGGGCCCCTATAATTCACCCCTCCACTTT. Translation gives CASSLLPTDRGPYNSPLHF.

This clonotype was counted ten times or more. The chain uses TRBV7-2 and TRBJ2-7, with D unclear. The ends were cut back, 2 bases at V and 6 bases at J, with 11 bases in the middle. Per the germline V gene, CDR1 is SGHTA and CDR2 is FQGNSA. This CDR3 is 13 amino acids long. The CDR3 loop is CASSLTSAVEQYF. The CDR3 DNA is TGTGCCAGCAGCTTAACCTCGGCAGTCGAGCAGTACTTC.

The rearrangement uses TRBV27 and TRBJ2-5; D ambiguous. Trimming removed 5 bases from V and 0 bases from J, with 13 bases in between. The CDR3 has 15 amino acids. Germline assignment: CDR1 MNHEY and CDR2 SMNVEV (reference sequence). The CDR3 sequence is CASSDRLRYQETQYF. In DNA, the CDR3 is TGTGCCAGCAGTGATCGGCTGAGGTACCAAGAGACCCAGTACTTC.

The DNA of the CDR3 is TGTGCCAGCATCCAAACCGGGACAGGCGTGGTCACTGAAGCTTTCTTT. This sequence encodes CASIQTGTGVVTEAFF. The V and J genes are TRBV6-8 and TRBJ1-1; 8 bases agree with TRBD1. CDR1 and CDR2 (germline): MNHGY, SAAAGT. After removal of 7 bases from V and 4 bases from J, the junction contained 14 bases not matched to a gene. The CDR3 sequence is 16 residues long.

This clonotype was seen a few times. This chain joins TRBV6-6 and TRBJ2-2, with 8 positions matching TRBD2. The germline gives CDR1 MNHNY, CDR2 SVGAGI (reference sequence). The CDR3 contains 16 residues. Germline trimming cut 2 bases from V and 4 bases from J; bases unmatched to any gene: 6. The CDR3 coding sequence is TGTGCCAGCAGTTACGGAGGCGGGAGGCGCACCGGGGAGCTGTTTTTT. Translation: CASSYGGGRRTGELFF.

This clonotype appeared a few times. The gene calls are TRBV6-4 and TRBJ1-1, with D unresolved. The V gene's germline CDR1 is MRHNA and CDR2 SNTAGT. V lost 0 bases, J lost 0 bases, and 8 bases lay in between. The CDR3 spans 15 residues. In DNA form, the CDR3 reads TGTGCCAGCAGTGACTCGATGGGGTTGAACACTGAAGCTTTCTTT. This encodes CASSDSMGLNTEAFF.

This rearrangement joins TRBV5-1 to TRBJ2-3, with TRBD2 matching 8 bases. J gave up 0 bases and V 7 bases, and 13 bases lay outside the gene matches. CDR1 SGHRS and CDR2 YFSETQ come from the germline V gene. The CDR3 contains 17 residues. CDR3 sequence: CASDLGVAGISTDTQYF. DNA for the CDR3: TGCGCCAGCGACCTCGGGGTAGCGGGGATAAGCACAGATACGCAGTATTTT.

V and J are TRBV19 and TRBJ1-1; D is undetermined. The CDR3 length is 10 residues. Trimming cost V 8 bases and J 5 bases, with 6 bases left between them. Germline V gene sequence: CDR1 LNHDA, CDR2 SQIVND (reference sequence). The DNA of the CDR3 is TGTGCCAGTGGGGTTACTGAAGCTTTCTTT. It encodes CASGVTEAFF. Together with reference TRBV19 and TRBJ1-1, the CDR3 gives the full variable domain: DGGITQSPKYLFRKEGQNVTLSCEQNLNHDAMYWYRQDPGQGLRLIYYSQIVNDFQKGDIAEGYSVSREKKESFPLTVTSAQKNPTAFYLCASGVTEAFFGQGTRLTVV.

This chain links TRBV30 with TRBJ1-1; D uncertain. Trimming shortened V by 4 bases and J by 4 bases, and 16 bases separated the two germline ends. CDR3 length: 14 residues. Germline loops: CDR1 GTSNPN, CDR2 SVGIG (reference sequence). CDR3 in amino acids: CAWIGPGRTTEAFF. In DNA form, the CDR3 reads TGTGCCTGGATTGGACCAGGTAGGACCACTGAAGCTTTCTTT.

A single count supports this clonotype. V is TRBV24-1 and J is TRBJ2-1; tentative D call: TRBD1 (6 bases). Per the germline V gene, CDR1 is KGHDR and CDR2 is SFDVKD. The V end lost 3 bases, the J end lost 3 bases, and 14 bases lay between the germline ends. This CDR3 has 16 residues. DNA for the CDR3: TGTGCCACCAGTGATCCCGGGACAAAGTACTACAATGAGCAGTTCTTC. Translating it yields CATSDPGTKYYNEQFF.

This clonotype was detected a few times. The chain has TRBV7-9 and TRBJ2-3; D is ambiguous. CDR3 length: 14 residues. V lost 2 bases and J lost 4, with 10 bases in between. Germline-derived CDR1 and CDR2 are SEHNR and FQNEAQ (reference sequence). Here the CDR3 reads CASSLRGWADTQYF. CDR3 DNA: TGTGCCAGCAGCTTACGAGGCTGGGCAGATACGCAGTATTTT. The entire variable domain, with the rest obtained from reference TRBV7-9 and TRBJ2-3, is as follows: DTGVSQNPRHKITKRGQNVTFRCDPISEHNRLYWYRQTLGQGPEFLTYFQNEAQLEKSRLLSDRFSAERPKGSFSTLEIQRTEQGDSAMYLCASSLRGWADTQYFGPGTRLTVL.